The source of this T cell receptor (beta chain) is a study of cytomegalovirus exposure and HLA in healthy donors. Study outcomes and limitations: In an earlier analysis, about 87% or about 30%: the productive usage of most TCR beta V segments.

The study ran its PCR with 60 Vbeta and 13 Jbeta primers. Assay used: immunoSEQ multiplex PCR; TCRdb lists only in-frame clones, some missing. The sample lists 250,000 to 350,000 clones, approximately 80% occurring once. Details on this clone: Its antigen is still unknown.

Sequencing was carried out using PBMCs. The receptor comes from a girl aged 2 to 9 in good health and CMV-seronegative.

DNA of the CDR3: TGTGCCAGCAGCTTAGATGGTATTCTCGGGACCCAGTACTTC. This translates into CASSLDGILGTQYF. The rearrangement uses TRBV7-8 and TRBJ2-5; D is undetermined. Germline CDR1 and CDR2: SGHVS and FQNEAQ. The CDR3 covers 14 residues. V dropped 1 base and J dropped 7 bases, with 13 bases sitting between them.